These T cell receptor beta chains were read from a single sample in a study of neurological immune-mediated disorders. Using its own MiXCR run on the 5' RACE reads, TCRdb lists one record per CDR3 protein. The sample includes under 90,000 distinct CDR3 sequences, 9.5% to 13% seen only once; the top ten take approximately 9.6%. Sequencing was done on a sample of PBMCs. These receptors came from a man aged 30-40 years in good health. Both conserved end residues are part of each CDR3. Each record gives: CDR3 DNA, CDR3 protein, J gene, D gene, V gene, clone size. The D gene is left open where the match is weak. Clone sizes are given selectively: once, few, many, or a class where the clone is expanded.

TGTGCCAGCAGCTTAGAAGGTGGTGTCTCTGGGGCCAACGTCCTGACTTTC CASSLEGGVSGANVLTF TRBJ2-6 NA TRBV11-2 many
TGTGCCAGCAGACACCACGGACAGGGTGTCCACGAGCAGTACTTC CASRHHGQGVHEQYF TRBJ2-7 TRBD1 TRBV12-3/TRBV12-4 NA
TGTGCCAGCGACATTAGTGCCTATGGCTACACCTTC CASDISAYGYTF TRBJ1-2 NA TRBV18 many
TGCGCCAGCAGCTTGGGGGTAGCGGACTACGAGCAGTACTTC CASSLGVADYEQYF TRBJ2-7 NA TRBV5-1 many
TGTGCCAGCAGCTCCCGGGTGGTCGCTGGGGCCAACGTCCTGACTTTC CASSSRVVAGANVLTF TRBJ2-6 NA TRBV7-2 many
TGCAGTGCAAAGGGGAACACTGAAGCTTTCTTT CSAKGNTEAFF TRBJ1-1 NA TRBV20-1 few
TGTGCCAGCAGCCATCTAGCGGGAAGCTCCTACAATGAGCAGTTCTTC CASSHLAGSSYNEQFF TRBJ2-1 TRBD2 TRBV14 NA
TGCAGTGCCAGAAAGAAGGGAGGGACAACTTACTATGGCTACACCTTC CSARKKGGTTYYGYTF TRBJ1-2 NA TRBV20-1 many
TGCAGTGCTCCCGGACTAGCGGGAGGGCCCAATGAGCAGTTCTTC CSAPGLAGGPNEQFF TRBJ2-1 TRBD2 TRBV20-1 NA
TGCAGCCACGACAGGGCTTCCTACAATGAGCAGTTCTTC CSHDRASYNEQFF TRBJ2-1 TRBD1 TRBV29-1 many
TGTGCCAGCAGCCTGGGGGGCTGGTTGGCGGTATTT CASSLGGWLAVF TRBJ1-1 NA TRBV3-1 few
TGTGCCAGCTCACTTAAGACCGAGGGGGTGCAGTATTTT CASSLKTEGVQYF TRBJ2-3 NA TRBV18 few
TGTGCCATCAGTGTTACAGGGAGGGGGAACACCGGGGAGCTGTTTTTT CAISVTGRGNTGELFF TRBJ2-2 NA TRBV10-3 many
TGTGCCAGCAGTTCCCGCGGGTATCCGGAGCAGTACTTC CASSSRGYPEQYF TRBJ2-7 NA TRBV27 many
TGCGCCAGCAGCTCCACCTCGGGGGGCAGAAACATTCAGTACTTC CASSSTSGGRNIQYF TRBJ2-4 NA TRBV5-1 many
TGTGCCAGCAGCAAGGGACACAGGCGGGAGACCCAGTACTTC CASSKGHRRETQYF TRBJ2-5 NA TRBV21-1 many
TGTGCCAGCAGCTTAGGGGAGAGAGACACGGAGTACTTC CASSLGERDTEYF TRBJ2-7 NA TRBV7-9 many
TGCAGCGTTAGCCCCAGGGAGGGATATAGGTCGAGTGAAGCTTTCTTT CSVSPREGYRSSEAFF TRBJ1-1 NA TRBV29-1 many
TGCGCCAGCAGCTTGCCTCAACTCGGACGGTTCAGGGAGCCCCAGCATTTT CASSLPQLGRFREPQHF TRBJ1-5 NA TRBV5-1 many
TGCGCCAGCAGCTTGGAACAGGGGGGACACCGTGAGCAGTTCTTC CASSLEQGGHREQFF TRBJ2-1 TRBD1 TRBV5-1 many
TGTGCCAGCAGTTTAGGGGGCCGGGGAATCACAGATACGCAGTATTTT CASSLGGRGITDTQYF TRBJ2-3 NA TRBV12-3/TRBV12-4 many
TGTGCCAGCAGTTCCGGGACTAGCGGGAACCAAGAGACCCAGTACTTC CASSSGTSGNQETQYF TRBJ2-5 TRBD2 TRBV27 NA
TGCGCCAGCATGGGACTAGCGGGAGGGCTTGAGCAGTTCTTC CASMGLAGGLEQFF TRBJ2-1 TRBD2 TRBV10-2 many
TGTGCCAGCAGCTTAATATGGGGGGGTATAAACGGGGAGACCCAGTACTTC CASSLIWGGINGETQYF TRBJ2-5 TRBD2 TRBV7-2 NA
TGTGCCAGCAGCTTAACGATTGACAGGGGCTTGAACACTGAAGCTTTCTTT CASSLTIDRGLNTEAFF TRBJ1-1 TRBD1 TRBV7-3 many
TGTGCCATCAGTGAGTCACAGAATTCTGTGCCCCAGCATTTT CAISESQNSVPQHF TRBJ1-5 NA TRBV10-3 many
TGTGCCAGCAGCTACGGGGAGTTCATAAATACGCAGTATTTT CASSYGEFINTQYF TRBJ2-3 NA TRBV6-2/TRBV6-3 many
TGTGCCAGCAGCTTGGCCAACGAGCAGTACTTC CASSLANEQYF TRBJ2-7 NA TRBV5-6 many
TGTGCCAGCAGTGTGGCGAGGGTCAGCGAGCAGTACTTC CASSVARVSEQYF TRBJ2-7 NA TRBV2 many
TGTGCCAGCAGTTTATCCGGCAGCTACAATGAGCAGTTCTTC CASSLSGSYNEQFF TRBJ2-1 NA TRBV28 many
TGTGCCAGCAGCCAAGTTCACTCTGGGGCCAACGTCCTGACTTTC CASSQVHSGANVLTF TRBJ2-6 NA TRBV3-1 few
TGTGCCAGCAGCTGGACAGGCACGACCTCCTACGAGCAGTACTTC CASSWTGTTSYEQYF TRBJ2-7 TRBD1 TRBV11-1 many
TGTGCCAGCAGCTTAAGAGGGGCGGCGAATTCACCCCTCCACTTT CASSLRGAANSPLHF TRBJ1-6 NA TRBV7-8 NA
TGTGCCAACAGCTTCGAGGGCAACCAGCCCAAGCATTTT CANSFEGNQPKHF TRBJ1-5 NA TRBV7-8 NA
TGTGCCACCAGCAGAGGGTCGGCGGGGGACACTGAAGCTTTCTTT CATSRGSAGDTEAFF TRBJ1-1 NA TRBV15 many
TGTGCCAGTAGTGAGGGGCGAGATGGCTACACCTTC CASSEGRDGYTF TRBJ1-2 NA TRBV19 few
TGCAGTGCTATCCGGACTAGCGATGAGCAGTACTTC CSAIRTSDEQYF TRBJ2-7 TRBD2 TRBV20-1 many
TGCGCCAGCAGCTTCATATCCTACAATGAGCAGTTCTTC CASSFISYNEQFF TRBJ2-1 NA TRBV5-1 many
TGTGCCAGCAGCTTAGTTATGGCAGGGAGGTTCGGCTACACCTTC CASSLVMAGRFGYTF TRBJ1-2 NA TRBV7-2 many
TGCGCCAGCAGCTTGGCCCTGTCGATCACAGATACGCAGTATTTT CASSLALSITDTQYF TRBJ2-3 NA TRBV5-1 few
TGTGCCAGCAGCTTAGCCACAGGGGGAGTCACCGGGGAGCTGTTTTTT CASSLATGGVTGELFF TRBJ2-2 TRBD1 TRBV7-7 many
TGCGCCAGCAGCTTGGTGCCTAGTTCCTACAATGAGCCGTTCTTC CASSLVPSSYNEPFF TRBJ2-1 NA TRBV5-1 NA
TGTGCCAGCAGCCCTGACTCCTACGAGCAGTACTTC CASSPDSYEQYF TRBJ2-7 NA TRBV28 many
TGTGCCAGCAGCTTAGAGGTCGGGAGTGACAATGAGCAGTTCTTC CASSLEVGSDNEQFF TRBJ2-1 NA TRBV11-2 many
TGTGCCAGCAGTCCTCCGAACACTGAAGCTTTCTTT CASSPPNTEAFF TRBJ1-1 NA TRBV6-6 many